The 12 T cell receptor beta chains listed next were all sequenced from one sample in a study of T cell clones after liver transplantation. Some clones are missing from TCRdb's copy, which holds only in-frame ones; the method was immunoSEQ multiplex PCR. The sample holds tens of thousands of clones, nearly 95% seen once. The source was CD4+ T cells from blood, collected nearly 26 months after liver transplant. The receptors stem from a human patient who received a liver transplant. Some T cells may be supplied by the graft donor.

This clone was seen once. This chain connects TRBV10-2 to TRBJ1-1; weak D call: TRBD1 (5 bases). The CDR3 has 13 amino acids. Germline V gene sequence: CDR1 WSHSY, CDR2 SAAADI. V lost 2 bases and J 7 bases, leaving 11 bases between the germline ends. Here the CDR3 reads CASSEGVRGEAFF. The CDR3 DNA is TGCGCCAGCAGTGAGGGGGTGAGGGGTGAAGCTTTCTTT.

Written as DNA, the CDR3 is TGTGCCAGCAGCCCCCTTAGGTCGGGCGGGAACACAGATACGCAGTATTTT. Encoded protein: CASSPLRSGGNTDTQYF. The chain has TRBV7-9 and TRBJ2-3; D perhaps matches TRBD2 (6 bases). With 5 bases removed from V and 2 bases from J, the gap between germline ends came to 20 bases. Germline lookup yields CDR1 SEHNR and CDR2 FQNEAQ (reference sequence). The CDR3 has 17 amino acids.

The CDR3, as DNA: TGTGCCAGCAGCCAAGGACAGGTCGAAGATACGCAGTATTTT. Amino acid sequence: CASSQGQVEDTQYF. The V gene is TRBV14, the J gene TRBJ2-3; D possibly corresponds to TRBD1 (6 bases). The CDR3 length is 14 residues. With 1 base removed from V and 5 bases from J, the gap between germline ends came to 10 bases. CDR1 is SGHDN and CDR2 is FVKESK in the germline V gene.

The V and J genes are TRBV18 and TRBJ2-5; 8 bases align to TRBD2. V lost 3 bases to trimming and J lost 1 base; unmatched junction nucleotides: 4. This CDR3 has 15 residues. Looked up from germline, CDR1 is KGHSH and CDR2 is LQKENI. For the CDR3, the DNA is TGTGCCAGCTCACCCCTGGGACTAGTCCAAGAGACCCAGTACTTC. Translation: CASSPLGLVQETQYF.

The chain is built from TRBV5-5 and TRBJ1-4, with 10 bases identical to TRBD1. V was clipped by 3 bases and J by 12 bases; unmatched bases: 8. The CDR3 runs to 14 residues. CDR1 is SGHKS and CDR2 is YYEKEE in the germline V gene (reference sequence). The CDR3 here is CASSSGQGRWELFF. CDR3 DNA sequence: TGTGCCAGCAGCTCGGGACAGGGGAGATGGGAACTGTTTTTT.

The chain couples TRBV5-1 to TRBJ1-5, with D unclear. Trimming removed 1 base at V and 7 bases at J, with 9 bases between. Germline values: CDR1 SGHRS, CDR2 YFSETQ. This CDR3 is built from 13 residues. CDR3 loop: CASSLQSGQPQHF. The CDR3, as DNA: TGCGCCAGCAGCTTGCAGTCTGGACAGCCCCAGCATTTT.

The chain employs TRBV18 and TRBJ2-2, with TRBD1 as a possible D gene (5 bases). Germline V gene sequence: CDR1 KGHSH, CDR2 LQKENI. The length of the CDR3 is 14 residues. V lost 2 bases and J 4 bases, leaving 8 bases between the germline ends. DNA of the CDR3: TGTGCCAGCTCACCAACGACAGCCACCGGGGAGCTGTTTTTT. Its translation: CASSPTTATGELFF.

The chain employs TRBV4-3 and TRBJ1-3, with TRBD1 identical over 7 bases. From germline, CDR1 is LGHNA and CDR2 YSLEER. The CDR3 totals 13 residues. Losses at the gene ends were 3 bases for V and 4 bases for J; bases not matched to a gene: 0. The CDR3 nucleotides read TGCGCCAGCAGCCAGACAGGGGGAAACACCATATATTTT. Protein product: CASSQTGGNTIYF.

This chain uses TRBV5-1 with TRBJ2-3, with 14 bases identical to TRBD2. The CDR3 has 17 residues. Germline values: CDR1 SGHRS, CDR2 YFSETQ. With 5 bases clipped from V and 3 bases from J, the junction kept 8 bases outside the gene matches. The CDR3 here is CASRLGTSGSGTDTQYF. CDR3 DNA: TGCGCCAGCAGGTTAGGGACTAGCGGGAGTGGAACAGATACGCAGTATTTT.

The chain recombines TRBV2 with TRBJ2-1; 10 nucleotides align to TRBD2. V gave up 5 bases and J gave up 9 bases; unmatched junction bases: 10. CDR1 and CDR2 (germline): SNHLY, FYNNEI. The CDR3 consists of 15 residues. CDR3 sequence reads: CASSRGTSAEGEQFF. The CDR3 nucleotides read TGTGCCAGCAGTAGGGGGACTAGCGCGGAGGGTGAGCAGTTCTTC.

V is TRBV5-1 and J is TRBJ2-3; perhaps TRBD2 as D (5 bases). CDR1 is SGHRS, CDR2 YFSETQ, per germline. Trimming took 6 bases from V and 5 from J, leaving 13 bases between them. The length of the CDR3 is 13 residues. CDR3 sequence: CASTTPEGDTQYF. In DNA form, the CDR3 reads TGCGCCAGCACCACCCCCGAGGGAGATACGCAGTATTTT.

The chain recombines TRBV29-1 with TRBJ1-5; 8 nucleotides align to TRBD1. The CDR3 loop spans 12 amino acids. V was pared by 6 bases and J by 8 bases, with 6 bases of the junction left unmatched. The germline gives CDR1 SQVTM, CDR2 ANQGSEA. The CDR3 here is CSVGQGSKPQHF. CDR3 bases: TGCAGCGTCGGACAGGGCTCTAAGCCCCAGCATTTT. The entire variable domain, with the rest obtained from reference TRBV29-1 and TRBJ1-5, is as follows: SAVISQKPSRDICQRGTSLTIQCQVDSQVTMMFWYRQQPGQSLTLIATANQGSEATYESGFVIDKFPISRPNLTFSTLTVSNMSPEDSSIYLCSVGQGSKPQHFGDGTRLSIL.